The 21 T cell receptor beta chains presented below share a single source sample, sequenced in a study of shared clonotypes between healthy human individuals. Profiling relied on immunoSEQ multiplex PCR, and the TCRdb table lists in-frame clones only, not all of them. The repertoire holds approximately 1.9 million clones, 93% seen once, with approximately 1.7% in the top ten. Naive CD8 cells, CD45RO-negative and positively selected for CCR7, excluded terminally differentiated effector memory CD45RA+ cells. The sample consisted of naive CD8+ T cells from PBMCs. These receptors all come from a man between 18 and 29 years old in good health. Some clones in this sample may be carry-over from other donors' samples.

Regarding this clone: Other DNA sequences in the same sample also yield this CDR3. The gene calls are TRBV4-1 and TRBJ1-1, with a weak D call TRBD1 (5 bases). CDR3 size: 14 residues. V was clipped by 0 bases and J by 1 base, with 6 bases between them. Looked up from germline, CDR1 is MGHRA and CDR2 is YSYEKL. The CDR3 nucleotides read TGCGCCAGCAGCCAAGACGGGGGGAACACTGAAGCTTTCTTT. Translated: CASSQDGGNTEAFF.

The chain combines TRBV18 with TRBJ2-1, with 8 bases lining up with TRBD2. Trimming took 3 bases from V and 5 from J; bases not matched to a gene: 12. Germline V gives CDR1 KGHSH, CDR2 LQKENI. This CDR3 comprises 17 residues. CDR3 loop: CASSPTRGTRKDNEQFF. DNA for the CDR3: TGTGCCAGCTCACCGACCCGGGGGACTAGGAAGGACAATGAGCAGTTCTTC.

This chain connects TRBV4-3 to TRBJ2-3; possibly TRBD1 for D (7 bases). Germline values: CDR1 LGHNA, CDR2 YSLEER. Trimming removed 0 bases from V and 3 bases from J, with 16 bases in between. The CDR3 is 17 amino acids. The DNA for the CDR3 is TGCGCCAGCAGCCAAGATAAAGGGGGCGGGATAACAGATACGCAGTATTTT. Its protein product is CASSQDKGGGITDTQYF.

The chain links TRBV6-1 to TRBJ2-7; D not certain. The CDR3 has 15 residues. CDR1 and CDR2 (germline): MNHNS, SASEGT. Trimming left V 1 base short and J 0 bases short, with 10 bases between. The CDR3 nucleotides are TGTGCCAGCAGTGAAGACTGGCAGTACTCCTACGAGCAGTACTTC. Encoded protein: CASSEDWQYSYEQYF.

DNA of the CDR3: TGTGCCAGCACCGGGAGGGAACACCAGAACTTTTTTGTTAGGTACTTC. Translating gives CASTGREHQNFFVRYF. The rearrangement links TRBV2 to TRBJ2-4; 8 bases match TRBD2. Trimming took 7 bases from V and 15 from J; bases not matched to a gene: 23. CDR1 and CDR2 (germline): SNHLY, FYNNEI. The CDR3 contains 16 residues.

The chain links TRBV27 to TRBJ2-5; D gene ambiguous. The V gene's germline CDR1 is MNHEY and CDR2 SMNVEV (reference sequence). The CDR3 length is 14 residues. V lost 2 bases and J 5 bases, leaving 12 bases between the germline ends. The CDR3: CASSLGGEWETQYF. CDR3 DNA sequence: TGTGCCAGCAGTTTAGGCGGCGAGTGGGAGACCCAGTACTTC.

This clone was seen only once. This rearrangement joins TRBV5-5 to TRBJ2-1; the D is unclear. Trimming removed 6 bases from V and 4 bases from J, with 11 bases in between. CDR1 is SGHKS, CDR2 YYEKEE, per germline (reference sequence). The CDR3 covers 13 residues. CDR3 loop: CASTGEIYNEQFF. CDR3 sequence (DNA): TGTGCCAGCACTGGGGAAATTTACAATGAGCAGTTCTTC.

This sequence joins TRBV11-2 and TRBJ2-5; 13 nucleotides line up with TRBD2. V lost 3 bases, J lost 1 base, and 2 bases stayed unmatched. There are 16 residues in the CDR3. Germline CDR1 reads SGHAT; CDR2 reads FQNNGV. Written as DNA, the CDR3 is TGTGCCAGCAGCTTTCGGACTAGCGGGAGCCAAGAGACCCAGTACTTC. Protein: CASSFRTSGSQETQYF.

V and J are TRBV9 and TRBJ2-7; possibly TRBD2 for D (6 bases). V lost 4 bases to trimming and J lost 2 bases, with 16 bases between them. The CDR3 covers 15 residues. The germline V gene encodes CDR1 SGDLS and CDR2 YYNGEE. This CDR3 reads CASSPRSTGAYEQYF. CDR3 in DNA: TGTGCCAGCAGCCCGCGATCGACGGGGGCCTACGAGCAGTACTTC.

J is TRBJ2-7 and V is TRBV6-5; tentative D call: TRBD2 (6 bases). The CDR3 spans 13 residues. CDR1 is MNHEY, CDR2 SVGAGI, per germline. V lost 4 bases to trimming and J lost 0 bases, with 7 bases between them. The CDR3 region is CASSWDFSYEQYF. The CDR3 region has the DNA TGTGCCAGCAGTTGGGACTTCTCCTACGAGCAGTACTTC.

V gene TRBV5-5 combines with J gene TRBJ1-5; D remains ambiguous. Trimming removed 2 bases from V and 0 bases from J, with 9 bases in between. Per the germline V gene, CDR1 is SGHKS and CDR2 is YYEKEE (reference sequence). The length of the CDR3 is 15 residues. The CDR3 DNA reads TGTGCCAGCAGCTTCCGGATCGGTAGCAATCAGCCCCAGCATTTT. Translated, it gives CASSFRIGSNQPQHF.

The gene calls are TRBV2 and TRBJ1-2; 9 bases agree with TRBD1. The ends lost 2 bases at V and 3 bases at J; junction bases unmatched: 4. CDR3 size: 15 residues. Germline V gene lookup returns CDR1 SNHLY and CDR2 FYNNEI. CDR3 amino acids: CASSESTGGYYGYTF. The DNA for the CDR3 is TGTGCCAGCAGTGAAAGCACAGGGGGCTACTATGGCTACACCTTC.

In this sample, this clone turned up once. This chain connects TRBV6-5 to TRBJ1-5; D call uncertain. Deletions cut 5 bases from V and 2 bases from J, with 13 bases between. Germline CDR1 is MNHEY and CDR2 is SVGAGI. The CDR3 spans 15 residues. The CDR3 here is CASSPRAVGNQPQHF. CDR3 nucleotides: TGTGCCAGCAGTCCCCGGGCCGTTGGCAATCAGCCCCAGCATTTT.

The chain has TRBV7-3 and TRBJ2-7; 7 bases match TRBD2. V lost 2 bases and J lost 6; bases outside the gene matches: 7. The CDR3 is 14 amino acids. Germline CDR1 reads SGHTA; CDR2 reads FQGTGA. The CDR3 sequence: CASSLVGGPGEQYF. The CDR3 DNA follows: TGTGCCAGCAGCTTAGTGGGAGGGCCTGGCGAGCAGTACTTC. Based on the CDR3 plus reference TRBV7-3 and TRBJ2-7, the full variable domain is GAGVSQTPSNKVTEKGKYVELRCDPISGHTALYWYRQSLGQGPEFLIYFQGTGAADDSGLPNDRFFAVRPEGSVSTLKIQRTERGDSAVYLCASSLVGGPGEQYFGPGTRLTVT.

This sequence joins TRBV6-5 and TRBJ2-1; D perhaps matches TRBD2 (6 bases). CDR1 and CDR2 (germline): MNHEY, SVGAGI. The germline V and J ends were trimmed by 5 bases and 6 bases, with 11 bases remaining between them. The CDR3 loop spans 13 amino acids. The CDR3 reads CASSLRGTNEQFF. The CDR3 region has the DNA TGTGCCAGCAGTCTCCGGGGGACCAATGAGCAGTTCTTC.

Details on this clone: Other DNA sequences in this sample translate to the same CDR3. The chain links TRBV19 to TRBJ2-7; D may be TRBD1 or TRBD2 (5 bases each). Germline-derived CDR1 and CDR2 are LNHDA and SQIVND (reference sequence). V lost 3 bases to trimming and J lost 3 bases, with 9 bases between them. The CDR3 extends over 13 amino acids. This chain's CDR3 is CASSIGGDYEQYF. As DNA, the CDR3 is TGTGCCAGTAGTATTGGGGGAGACTACGAGCAGTACTTC. The whole variable domain, remainder taken from reference TRBV19 and TRBJ2-7, is DGGITQSPKYLFRKEGQNVTLSCEQNLNHDAMYWYRQDPGQGLRLIYYSQIVNDFQKGDIAEGYSVSREKKESFPLTVTSAQKNPTAFYLCASSIGGDYEQYFGPGTRLTVT.

The rearrangement uses TRBV2 and TRBJ1-1; the D is unclear. The V gene's germline CDR1 is SNHLY and CDR2 FYNNEI. The V gene lost 2 bases and the J gene lost 3 bases, with 10 bases spanning the gap. This CDR3 is built from 14 residues. CDR3 protein: CASSESTGDTEAFF. In DNA, the CDR3 is TGTGCCAGCAGTGAAAGTACTGGGGACACTGAAGCTTTCTTT.

The J gene is TRBJ2-7, the V gene TRBV28, with a weak D call TRBD1 (5 bases). The germline V gene has CDR1 MDHEN and CDR2 SYDVKM. Trimming took off 2 bases at V and 5 bases at J, with 10 bases between the two ends. The CDR3 extends over 13 amino acids. The CDR3 loop reads CASSLVQGNEQYF. The CDR3 coding sequence is TGTGCCAGCAGTTTAGTCCAGGGTAACGAGCAGTACTTC.

A single count supports this clone. The V and J genes are TRBV27 and TRBJ1-1; no reliable D call. The length of the CDR3 is 14 residues. Germline-derived CDR1 and CDR2 are MNHEY and SMNVEV (reference sequence). The germline V and J ends were trimmed by 3 bases and 5 bases, with 13 bases remaining between them. The CDR3 DNA reads TGTGCCAGCAGTTTTACGGGGAGTGAGACTGAAGCTTTCTTT. Amino acids: CASSFTGSETEAFF.

The rearrangement uses TRBV7-3 and TRBJ2-1; no definite D call. Germline V gene lookup returns CDR1 SGHTA and CDR2 FQGTGA. This CDR3 region has 16 residues. With 0 bases removed from V and 0 bases from J, the gap between germline ends came to 9 bases. The CDR3 region has the DNA TGTGCCAGCAGCTTAACCGGCTTCCACTCCTACAATGAGCAGTTCTTC. It specifies CASSLTGFHSYNEQFF.

CDR3 nucleotides: TGTGCCAGCAGGGCCACAGATACGCAGTATTTT. It is translated as CASRATDTQYF. The rearrangement joins TRBV27 to TRBJ2-3; D call uncertain. From germline, CDR1 is MNHEY and CDR2 SMNVEV (reference sequence). This CDR3 contains 11 residues. V lost 6 bases and J lost 2, with 3 bases in between.